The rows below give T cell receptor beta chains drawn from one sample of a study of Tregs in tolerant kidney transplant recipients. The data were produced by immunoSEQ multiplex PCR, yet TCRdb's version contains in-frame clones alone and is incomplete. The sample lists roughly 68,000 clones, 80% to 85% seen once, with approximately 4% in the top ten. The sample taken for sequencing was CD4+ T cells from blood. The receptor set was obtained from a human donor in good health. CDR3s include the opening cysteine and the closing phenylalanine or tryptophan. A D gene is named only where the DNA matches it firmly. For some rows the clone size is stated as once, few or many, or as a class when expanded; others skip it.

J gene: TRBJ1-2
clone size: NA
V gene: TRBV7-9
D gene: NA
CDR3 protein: CASSFGRANYGYTF
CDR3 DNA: TGTGCCAGCAGCTTCGGGAGAGCTAACTATGGCTACACCTTC

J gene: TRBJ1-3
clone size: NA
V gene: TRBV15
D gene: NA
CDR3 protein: CATSRDGQPYLSGNTIYF
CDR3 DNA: TGTGCCACCAGCAGAGATGGTCAACCCTACCTCTCTGGAAACACCATATATTTT

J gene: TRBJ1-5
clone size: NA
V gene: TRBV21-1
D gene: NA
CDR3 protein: CASSKALSGTGANNQPQHF
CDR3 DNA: TGTGCCAGCAGCAAAGCGCTTTCAGGGACAGGGGCTAACAATCAGCCCCAGCATTTT

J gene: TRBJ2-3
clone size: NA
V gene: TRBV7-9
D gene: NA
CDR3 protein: CASSFEGSADTQYF
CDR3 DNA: TGTGCCAGCAGCTTTGAGGGATCAGCAGATACGCAGTATTTT

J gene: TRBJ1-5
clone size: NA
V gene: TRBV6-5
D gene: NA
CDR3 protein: CASSFAGNQPQHF
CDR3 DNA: TGTGCCAGCAGTTTCGCCGGCAATCAGCCCCAGCATTTT

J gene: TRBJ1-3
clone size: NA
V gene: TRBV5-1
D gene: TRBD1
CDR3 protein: CASSLTGVGNTIYF
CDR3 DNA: TGCGCCAGCAGCCTTACAGGGGTTGGAAACACCATATATTTT

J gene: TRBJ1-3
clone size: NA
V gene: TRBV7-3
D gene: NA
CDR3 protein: CASSFAPGNTIYF
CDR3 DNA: TGTGCCAGCAGCTTTGCGCCCGGAAACACCATATATTTT

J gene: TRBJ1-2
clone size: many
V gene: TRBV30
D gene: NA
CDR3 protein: CAWSVGQGYGYTF
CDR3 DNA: TGTGCCTGGAGTGTAGGGCAGGGCTATGGCTACACCTTC

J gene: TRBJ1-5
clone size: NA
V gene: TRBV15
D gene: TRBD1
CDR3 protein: CATSRENRGGQPQHF
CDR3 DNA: TGTGCCACCAGCAGAGAAAACAGGGGAGGTCAGCCCCAGCATTTT

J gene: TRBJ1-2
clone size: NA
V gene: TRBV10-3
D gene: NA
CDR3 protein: CATSGWNYGYTF
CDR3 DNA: TGTGCCACCTCGGGATGGAACTATGGCTACACCTTC

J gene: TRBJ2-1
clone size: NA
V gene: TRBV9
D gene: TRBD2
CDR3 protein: CASSVGSGGAFEQFF
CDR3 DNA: TGTGCCAGCAGCGTAGGTAGCGGGGGGGCGTTTGAGCAGTTCTTC

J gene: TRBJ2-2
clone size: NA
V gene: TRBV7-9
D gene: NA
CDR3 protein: CASSLGGNTGELFF
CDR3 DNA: TGTGCCAGCAGCTTAGGGGGGAACACCGGGGAGCTGTTTTTT

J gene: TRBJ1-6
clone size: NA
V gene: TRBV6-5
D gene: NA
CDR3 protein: CASSYNLSYNSPLHF
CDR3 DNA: TGTGCCAGCAGTTATAACCTCTCCTATAATTCACCCCTCCACTTT

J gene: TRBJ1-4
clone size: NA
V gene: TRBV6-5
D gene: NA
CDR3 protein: CASRDSATNEKLFF
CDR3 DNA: TGTGCCAGCAGGGACAGTGCAACTAATGAAAAACTGTTTTTT

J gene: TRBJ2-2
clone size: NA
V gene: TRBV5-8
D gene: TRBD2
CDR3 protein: CASSPPLMAGANTGELFF
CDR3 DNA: TGTGCCAGCAGCCCCCCCCTTATGGCGGGGGCGAACACCGGGGAGCTGTTTTTT

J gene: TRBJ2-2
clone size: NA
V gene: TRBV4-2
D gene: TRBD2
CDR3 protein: CASSQDPAGGLTGELFF
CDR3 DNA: TGTGCCAGCAGCCAAGATCCGGCGGGGGGGCTGACCGGGGAGCTGTTTTTT

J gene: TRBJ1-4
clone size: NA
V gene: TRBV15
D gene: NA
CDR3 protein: CATSRVGGSEKLFF
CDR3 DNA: TGTGCCACCAGCAGAGTAGGGGGGAGTGAAAAACTGTTTTTT